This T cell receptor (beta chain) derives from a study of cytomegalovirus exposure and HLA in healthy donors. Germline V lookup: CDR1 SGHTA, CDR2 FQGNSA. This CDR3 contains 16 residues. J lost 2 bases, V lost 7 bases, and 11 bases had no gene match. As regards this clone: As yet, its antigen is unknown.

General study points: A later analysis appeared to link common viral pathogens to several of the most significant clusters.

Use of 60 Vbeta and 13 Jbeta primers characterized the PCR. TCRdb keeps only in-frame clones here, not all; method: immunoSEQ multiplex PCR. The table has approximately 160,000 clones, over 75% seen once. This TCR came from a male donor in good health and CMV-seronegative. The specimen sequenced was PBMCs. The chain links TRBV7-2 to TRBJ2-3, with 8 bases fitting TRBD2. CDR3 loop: CASTPRRGGNTDTQYF. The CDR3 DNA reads TGTGCCAGCACCCCCCGCCGGGGGGGGAACACAGATACGCAGTATTTT.